What follows is one T cell receptor (beta chain) and its context. It lacks a known antigen. CDR1 MNHNY and CDR2 SVGAGI were looked up in the germline V gene (reference sequence). V is cut back by 10 bases and J by 10 bases, with 15 bases in the junction unmatched. The CDR3 measures 14 amino acids from cysteine to phenylalanine. The sequence is cut down to CDR3 DNA, 42 bases in frame from base 1. The sample comes from a study of cytomegalovirus exposure and HLA in healthy donors (dated by TCRdb to about 2017). Study-level background: In an earlier analysis of around 540 of the donors, 250 to 350 Gb of sequence data and some 120 million unique TCR beta sequences from 150 million to 200 million T cells were reported. The later analysis used no new phenotypic data to find candidate immune exposures, relying instead on TCR beta sequences and their occurrence across donors. All discovery cohort repertoires had been generated using a single sequencing platform. The aim of the study was to test whether cataloging public T cell receptors could identify signatures of past pathogen exposure. Donor age, sex, ethnicity and CMV serostatus were compiled together with the repertoire data. To predict cytomegalovirus infection status, the study brought together high-throughput TCR immunosequencing, statistical association of individual TCRs with disease status, and machine learning. About five DR-DQ haplotypes were handled as single units for association and clustering because linkage in the cohort was strong. Typing coverage differed by locus: A, B, C, DRB1 and DQB1 were typed in roughly 629-630 donors, DQA1 in 522, DPA1 in 600 to 610, and DPB1 in 450 to 480. Among some 400 genotyped donors of the cohort, an average of around 250,000 unique TCR beta nucleotide sequences was sequenced per donor, of which 15% to 20% were non-productive. An earlier analysis of 500 to 750 of the donors applied high-throughput TCR beta sequencing to assess whether each TCR beta V gene segment acted as functional or pseudogenic. Using immunosequencing, the study profiled T cell repertoires from 550 to 750 subjects and related those repertoires to cytomegalovirus serostatus. To study patterns of TCR occurrence, a later analysis re-analyzed previously published TCR beta repertoires from 700 or so donors and added high-resolution HLA genotyping. In addition to the first cohort of roughly 670 subjects, a separate validation cohort of approximately 120 different subjects was used. Genome-wide SNP genotypes for about 65% of the 666 donors were used in a later genetic analysis, which treated that subset as a discovery cohort. Approximately 300 gigabases of sequencing data and some 85 million unique TCR sequences were included in an early release covering 550 to 800 HLA-typed donors. HLA typing covered class I and class II loci at four-digit resolution. The genetic ancestry cluster associated with self-reported Caucasian donors included roughly 84% of the roughly 400 genotyped donors. What the study reported, not specific to this receptor: A further reported finding was that TCR beta sequences accurately predicted the HLA-A and HLA-B alleles for most subjects in the first cohort. A later analysis found that TCR association rates varied across HLA loci, with DRB1 alleles showing the most associated TCRs and HLA-C alleles the fewest. According to a later analysis, most CMV-associated TCR beta chains appeared to be HLA-restricted, and the HLA associations seemed to be driven largely by CMV exposure. While some public TCRs were present in many individuals, most TCR sequences turned up only very rarely across donors. The only immune exposure information available for the cohort was CMV serostatus. In a later genetic analysis, a missense DCLRE1C variant was associated with V-gene and J-gene trimming of TCR beta chains, and the association was replicated in an independent cohort. The earlier analysis of 587 of the donors excluded approximately 15 rarely observed V segments, including chromosome 9 orphons, because counts were too low. According to the authors, the approach could potentially be generalized to other disease states and immunological phenotypes. Compared with equally common non-associated chains, HLA-associated TCR beta chains in a later analysis were more clonally expanded and had lower generation probabilities. Some IMGT-functional V segments, including TRBV6-2 and TRBV6-3, could not be distinguished by the 87-base-pair reads and were therefore excluded. At a false discovery rate of 0.05, a later analysis linked around 17,000 TCR beta sequences to specific HLA alleles. Three of the identified cytomegalovirus-associated TCR beta chains were confirmed in vitro to be specific for cytomegalovirus antigens. The study gave a list of 150 to 200 TCR beta chains associated with cytomegalovirus. Compared with the approximately 670-donor mean, donors in an Asian-associated ancestry cluster had fewer N-insertions in productive TCRs, according to a later genetic analysis. Correlated functional status among segregating V segments might be attributable to linkage disequilibrium, but an unknown experimental factor could not be ruled out. Because HLA typing was missing for some donors at each locus, association tests included only the typed subset. The classifier was reported to diagnose cytomegalovirus status with high specificity and sensitivity in both the original and validation cohorts. Only TCR beta chains were sequenced in this cohort, and the absence of alpha or paired-chain data limited detectable features. According to a later analysis, parvovirus B19, influenza, CMV and Epstein-Barr virus appeared linked to several top co-occurrence clusters. Presence/absence analyses assumed roughly uniform sequencing depth across donors, an assumption that may not hold. An earlier analysis of some 590 of the donors showed that most TCR beta V segments appeared in productive rearrangements either about 87% or about 30% of the time, which broadly matched IMGT annotations. Assigning TCR associations to individual alleles was difficult when HLA alleles, especially DR and DQ, strongly co-occurred. A group of highly shared sequence variants was considered likely to be a technical artifact of the sequencing pipeline.

Library preparation employed the immunoSEQ multiplex PCR assay. For the multiplex PCR, a mixture combining 60 forward primers for TCR Vbeta segments and 13 reverse primers for TCR Jbeta segments was used. Amplification of the CDR3 region of rearranged TCR beta genes was performed with a multiplex PCR assay on genomic DNA. The Illumina HiSeq System was used to sequence the amplified TCR beta libraries as 87-base-pair reads. Processing in the source paper ran as follows. A later analysis tallied roughly 78 million unique TCR beta chains across the 610 or so repertoires, and about 12 million of those chains were shared by two or more donors. Raw reads were error-corrected and collapsed into unique sequences with a nearest-neighbor algorithm that merged closely related sequences to remove PCR and sequencing errors. Alignment of CDR3 sequences to IMGT reference sequences was used to assign V, D and J gene segments. Each retained sequence needed at least a six-nucleotide match to both a V gene segment and a J gene segment. A rearrangement was called productive if the CDR3 had no stop codons and remained in frame with V and J, and every other rearrangement was called non-productive. CDR3 was defined according to IMGT convention as the region running from the second conserved V-encoded cysteine to the conserved J-encoded phenylalanine. In an earlier analysis of 550 to 650 of the donors, sequences lacking an unambiguous match to a single V gene segment were excluded. An earlier analysis of almost 600 of the donors classified V segments as functional when productive rearrangements were above 56.7% and as segregating when the standard deviation between donors was above 5%. A statistical classification framework was developed to diagnose cytomegalovirus status using the catalog of TCR beta chain sequences. In a later analysis, V and J genes were assigned by comparing TCR nucleotide sequences against IMGT/GENE-DB human TR gene sequences. A later analysis assigned CDR3 sequences and most-parsimonious VDJ recombination scenarios with the TCRdist pipeline. In a later analysis, each TCR beta chain was defined by its CDR3 amino acid sequence together with its V-gene family, and reads without a unique V-gene family were excluded. To address suspected cross-contamination and a sequencing artifact, a later analysis removed under 600 highly shared, low-generation-probability nucleotide sequences. In a later analysis, a clonal expansion index for each public chain was calculated from normalized within-repertoire ranks of inferred template counts. In a later analysis, generation probabilities were computed using a VDJ recombination model fitted to out-of-frame rearrangements, and the results were checked against IGoR. In a later analysis, TCR-TCR, TCR-HLA and TCR-CMV co-occurrence was scored with hypergeometric tests, and a repertoire-size bias correction was applied to TCR pairs. To estimate false discovery rates, a later analysis permuted the HLA or CMV assignments 20 times. In a later analysis, co-occurring TCRs were grouped using DBSCAN, and TCRdist sequence similarity was added for clustering within HLA-allele-positive subsets. Repertoires with fewer than 30,000 or more than 120,000 public chains, plus five repertoires with anomalous nucleotide sharing, were excluded from co-occurrence clustering. Drawn from immuneACCESS, this table holds only the in-frame rearrangements with V and J called that TCRdb kept. Clones are partly lost; checked studies trace under half to an unresolved V gene and leave the rest unexplained. That table gives V, J and clone size, and the DNA gave D and trimming. This sample's clone table shows about 130,000 clones. In total, the top ten clones hold just under 2% of the sample.

The cohort comprised several hundred healthy bone marrow donors. Cohort members were all nominally healthy when sampled, although unrecorded immune exposures were likely present. The donor tested CMV seronegative, placing the donor among the 350 to 400 seronegative members of the cohort. A peripheral blood sample was provided by each donor, and peripheral blood mononuclear cells were used for TCR beta sequencing. The Qiagen DNeasy Blood Extraction Kit was used to extract genomic DNA from the blood cell samples. Sequencing was carried out using PBMCs. Rearrangement joined TRBV6-6 to TRBJ2-1; 8 junctional bases match TRBD2. This clonotype was sampled from a woman in her sixties in good health and CMV-seronegative. The CDR3 reads as follows: CATTPGGVSWEQFF. The DNA reads TGTGCCACCACCCCCGGGGGGGTATCATGGGAGCAGTTCTTC.